This T cell receptor (beta chain) was identified in a study of cytomegalovirus exposure and HLA in healthy donors. A multiplex PCR was run with 60 Vbeta primers and 13 Jbeta primers. TCRdb keeps only in-frame clones here, not all; method: immunoSEQ multiplex PCR. The sample records roughly 120,000 clones, roughly 78% being singletons. As regards this clone: Its antigen is not known.

Germline CDR1 reads SGHRS; CDR2 reads YFSETQ. The CDR3 is 14 residues long. Findings of the study overall: CMV antigen specificity was confirmed in vitro for a few CMV-associated chains.

Sequencing was carried out using PBMCs. V gene TRBV5-1 combines with J gene TRBJ2-5; D is perhaps TRBD1 (5 bases). TRBJ2-7 matches the DNA end more closely, so the J call is doubtful. This TCR was recovered from a man aged 25-40 years in good health and CMV-seronegative. The CDR3 is CASSVSGIPYEQYF. The CDR3 bases are TGCGCCAGCAGCGTTTCAGGGATCCCCTACGAGCAGTACTTC.